This TCR beta chain was captured in a study of Graves' ophthalmopathy and Graves' hyperthyroidism. Amplification of TCR beta CDR3 regions used RNA transcripts. Amplification began with first-round RT-PCR using HTBI primers, then second-round multiplex PCR was performed. TCRdb fed the multiplex PCR reads into MiXCR, producing one record per CDR3 protein. The repertoire holds hundreds of thousands of distinct CDR3 sequences, with 40% as singletons. CDR3 size: 17 residues. V was shortened by 3 bases and J by 4 bases, with 16 bases between the two germline ends. The germline gives CDR1 MGHDK, CDR2 SYGVNS. Patients with other autoimmune diseases, uncontrolled infections, pregnancy or lactation were excluded.

The clonotype comes from an adult man with Graves' ophthalmopathy. This sequence joins TRBV25-1 and TRBJ2-6; a weak D match, TRBD1 (5 bases). Sequencing was carried out using peripheral blood. CDR3 in DNA: TGTGCCAGCAGTGAGCAGGGTTTCGAATCCGGGGCCAACGTCCTGACTTTC. It yields the protein CASSEQGFESGANVLTF.